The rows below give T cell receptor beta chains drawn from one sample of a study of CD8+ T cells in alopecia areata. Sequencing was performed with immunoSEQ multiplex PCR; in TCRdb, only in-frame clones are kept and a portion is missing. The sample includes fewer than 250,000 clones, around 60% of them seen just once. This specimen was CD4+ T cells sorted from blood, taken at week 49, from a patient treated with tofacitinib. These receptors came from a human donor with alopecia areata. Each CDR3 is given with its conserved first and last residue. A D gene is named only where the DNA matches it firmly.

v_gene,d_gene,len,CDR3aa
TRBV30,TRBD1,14,CAWRSDRGFTEAFF
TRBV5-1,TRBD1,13,CASGRTGLYEQYF
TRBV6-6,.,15,CASSNGGAGANVLTF
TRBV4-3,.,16,CASSQEGGGNTGELFF
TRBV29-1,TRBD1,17,CSAVGARGLVANYGYTF
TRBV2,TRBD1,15,CASDRRGTGNTEAFF
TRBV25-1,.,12,CASRGPNYEQYF
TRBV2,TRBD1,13,CASIGTGGNTQYF
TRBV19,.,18,CASSPIGTASGANQPQHF
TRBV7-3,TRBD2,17,CASSSGGRGLSYNEQFF
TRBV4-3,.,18,CASSQSYPAGFGTDTQYF
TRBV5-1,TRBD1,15,CASSRGQGNLDIQYF
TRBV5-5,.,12,CASSALGDTQYF
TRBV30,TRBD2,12,CAWRLTSGTQYF
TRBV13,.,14,CASSLKGGANVLTF
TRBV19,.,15,CASSISVSGANVLTF
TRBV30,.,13,CASSFRLNYGYTF
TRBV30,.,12,CAWKHQNYGYTF
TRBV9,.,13,CASSVSGQDTQYF
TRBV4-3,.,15,CASSQDNGMNTEAFF
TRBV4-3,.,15,CASSQDRDLNYGYTF
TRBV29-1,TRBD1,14,CSVGTGDSNSPLHF
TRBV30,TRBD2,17,CAWTRGPGTSGTEPQFF
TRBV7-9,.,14,CASSLQGWDTEAFF
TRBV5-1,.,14,CASSTGQSTEKLFF
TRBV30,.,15,CAWIPIRQGTAEAFF